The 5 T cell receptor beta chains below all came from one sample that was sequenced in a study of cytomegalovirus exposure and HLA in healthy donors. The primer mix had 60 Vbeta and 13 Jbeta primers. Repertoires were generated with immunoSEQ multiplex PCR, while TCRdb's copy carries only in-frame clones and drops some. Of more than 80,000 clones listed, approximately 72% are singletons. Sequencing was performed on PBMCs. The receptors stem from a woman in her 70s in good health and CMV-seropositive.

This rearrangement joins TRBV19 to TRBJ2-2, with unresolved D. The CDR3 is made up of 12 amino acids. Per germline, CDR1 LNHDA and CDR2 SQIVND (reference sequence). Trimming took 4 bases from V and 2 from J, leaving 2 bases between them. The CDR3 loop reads CASSTNTGELFF. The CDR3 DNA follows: TGTGCCAGTAGTACTAACACCGGGGAGCTGTTTTTT.

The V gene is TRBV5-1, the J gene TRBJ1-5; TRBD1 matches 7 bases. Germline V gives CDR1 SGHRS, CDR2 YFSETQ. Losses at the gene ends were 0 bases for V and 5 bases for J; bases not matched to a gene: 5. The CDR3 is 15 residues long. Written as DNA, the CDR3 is TGCGCCAGCAGCTTGGAGGGGACAGACTATCAGCCCCAGCATTTT. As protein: CASSLEGTDYQPQHF.

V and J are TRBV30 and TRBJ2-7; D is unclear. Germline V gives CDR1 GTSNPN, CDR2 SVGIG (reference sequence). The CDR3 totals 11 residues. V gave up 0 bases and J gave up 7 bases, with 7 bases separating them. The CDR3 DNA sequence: TGTGCCTGGAGTGTACTGGAGGAGCAGTACTTC. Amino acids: CAWSVLEEQYF. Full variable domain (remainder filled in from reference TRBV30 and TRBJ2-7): SQTIHQWPATLVQPVGSPLSLECTVEGTSNPNLYWYRQAAGRGLQLLFYSVGIGQISSEVPQNLSASRPQDRQFILSSKKLLLSDSGFYLCAWSVLEEQYFGPGTRLTVT.

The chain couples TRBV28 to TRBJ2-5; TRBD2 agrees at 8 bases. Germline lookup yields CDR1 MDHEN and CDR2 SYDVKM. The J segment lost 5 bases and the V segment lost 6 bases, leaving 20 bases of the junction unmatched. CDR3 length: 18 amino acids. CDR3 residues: CASSNSPGLGAVGETQYF. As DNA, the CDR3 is TGTGCCAGCAGCAACTCACCGGGACTAGGGGCTGTGGGGGAGACCCAGTACTTC.

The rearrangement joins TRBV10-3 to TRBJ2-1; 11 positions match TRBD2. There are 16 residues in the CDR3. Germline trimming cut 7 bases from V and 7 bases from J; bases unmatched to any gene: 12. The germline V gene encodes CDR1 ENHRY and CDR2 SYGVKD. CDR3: CAINASPGLAENEQFF. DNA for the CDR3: TGTGCCATCAATGCGTCCCCGGGACTAGCGGAAAATGAGCAGTTCTTC.